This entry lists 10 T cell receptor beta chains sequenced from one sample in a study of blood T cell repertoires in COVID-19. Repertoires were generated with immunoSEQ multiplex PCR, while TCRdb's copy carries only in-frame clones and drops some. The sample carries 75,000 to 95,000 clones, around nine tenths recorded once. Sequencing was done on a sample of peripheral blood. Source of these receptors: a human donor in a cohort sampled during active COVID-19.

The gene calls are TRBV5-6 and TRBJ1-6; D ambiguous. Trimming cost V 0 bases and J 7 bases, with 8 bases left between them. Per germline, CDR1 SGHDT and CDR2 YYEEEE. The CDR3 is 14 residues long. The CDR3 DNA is TGTGCCAGCAGCTTGGTCGCGGAGAATTCACCCCTCCACTTT. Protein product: CASSLVAENSPLHF.

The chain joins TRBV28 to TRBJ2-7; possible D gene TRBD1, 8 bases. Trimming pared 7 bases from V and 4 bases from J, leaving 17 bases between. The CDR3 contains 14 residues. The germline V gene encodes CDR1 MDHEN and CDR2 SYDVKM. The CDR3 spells CASKQGGIGYEQYF. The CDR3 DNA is TGTGCCAGCAAACAGGGGGGGATAGGATACGAGCAGTACTTC.

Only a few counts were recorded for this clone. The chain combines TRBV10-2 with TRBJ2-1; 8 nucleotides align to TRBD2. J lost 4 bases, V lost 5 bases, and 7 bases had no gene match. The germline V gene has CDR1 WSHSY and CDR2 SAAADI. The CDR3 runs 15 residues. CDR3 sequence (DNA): TGCGCCAGCAGTTTTAGCGGGGCCCCGTACAATGAGCAGTTCTTC. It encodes CASSFSGAPYNEQFF.

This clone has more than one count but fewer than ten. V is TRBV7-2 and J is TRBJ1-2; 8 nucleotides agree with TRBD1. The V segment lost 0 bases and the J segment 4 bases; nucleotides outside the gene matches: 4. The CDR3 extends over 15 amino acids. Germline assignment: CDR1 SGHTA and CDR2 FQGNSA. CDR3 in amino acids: CASSLARQGTYGYTF. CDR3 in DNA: TGTGCCAGCAGCTTAGCGAGACAGGGGACCTATGGCTACACCTTC.

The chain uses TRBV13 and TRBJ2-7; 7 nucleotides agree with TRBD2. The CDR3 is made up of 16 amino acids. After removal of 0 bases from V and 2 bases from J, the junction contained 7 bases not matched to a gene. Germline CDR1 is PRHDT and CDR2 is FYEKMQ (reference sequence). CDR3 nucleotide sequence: TGTGCCAGCAGCTTAGGTCTTCAGCGGGATCCCTACGAGCAGTACTTC. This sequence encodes CASSLGLQRDPYEQYF.

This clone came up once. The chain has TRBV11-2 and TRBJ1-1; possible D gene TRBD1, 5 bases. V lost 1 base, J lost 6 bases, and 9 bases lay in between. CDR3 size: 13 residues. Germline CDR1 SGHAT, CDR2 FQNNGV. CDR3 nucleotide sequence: TGTGCCAGCAGCTTAGGGGGGGGACCTGAAGCTTTCTTT. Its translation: CASSLGGGPEAFF.

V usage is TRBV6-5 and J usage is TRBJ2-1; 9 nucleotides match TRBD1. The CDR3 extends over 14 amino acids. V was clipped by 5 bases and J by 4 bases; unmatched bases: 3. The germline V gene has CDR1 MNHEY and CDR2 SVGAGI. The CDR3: CASSKGQGYNEQFF. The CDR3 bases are TGTGCCAGCAGTAAGGGACAGGGATACAATGAGCAGTTCTTC.

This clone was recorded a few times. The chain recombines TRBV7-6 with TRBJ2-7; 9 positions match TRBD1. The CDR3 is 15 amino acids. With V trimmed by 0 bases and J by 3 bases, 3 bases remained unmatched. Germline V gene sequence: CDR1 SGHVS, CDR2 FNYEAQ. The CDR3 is CASSLAEGQGYEQYF. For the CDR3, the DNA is TGTGCCAGCAGCTTAGCCGAGGGACAGGGCTACGAGCAGTACTTC.

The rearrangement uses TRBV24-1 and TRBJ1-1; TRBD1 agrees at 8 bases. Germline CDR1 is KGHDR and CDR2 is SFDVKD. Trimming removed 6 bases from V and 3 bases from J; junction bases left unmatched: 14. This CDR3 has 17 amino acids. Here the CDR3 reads CATSSTAGGKGDTEAFF. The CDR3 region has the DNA TGTGCCACCAGTTCAACAGCAGGGGGCAAAGGGGACACTGAAGCTTTCTTT.

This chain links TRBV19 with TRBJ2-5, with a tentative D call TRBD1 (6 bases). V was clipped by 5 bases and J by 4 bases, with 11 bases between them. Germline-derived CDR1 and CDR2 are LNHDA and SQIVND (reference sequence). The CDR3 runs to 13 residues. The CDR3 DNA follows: TGTGCCAGTAGTCCTGCCAGGGGAGAGACCCAGTACTTC. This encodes CASSPARGETQYF. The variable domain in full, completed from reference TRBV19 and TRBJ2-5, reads DGGITQSPKYLFRKEGQNVTLSCEQNLNHDAMYWYRQDPGQGLRLIYYSQIVNDFQKGDIAEGYSVSREKKESFPLTVTSAQKNPTAFYLCASSPARGETQYFGPGTRLLVL.